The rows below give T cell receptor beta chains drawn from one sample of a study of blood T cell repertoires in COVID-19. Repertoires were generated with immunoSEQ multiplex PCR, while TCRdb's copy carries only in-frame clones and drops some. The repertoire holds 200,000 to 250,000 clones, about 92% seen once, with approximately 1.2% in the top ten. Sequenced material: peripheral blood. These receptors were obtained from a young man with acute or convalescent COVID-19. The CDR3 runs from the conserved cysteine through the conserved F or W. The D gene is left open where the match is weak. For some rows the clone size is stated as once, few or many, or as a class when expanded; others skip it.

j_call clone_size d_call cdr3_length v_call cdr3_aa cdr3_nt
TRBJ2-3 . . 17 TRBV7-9 CASSPRTGGPSTDTQYF TGTGCCAGCAGCCCGCGAACGGGCGGGCCGAGCACAGATACGCAGTATTTT
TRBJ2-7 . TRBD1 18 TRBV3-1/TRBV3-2 CASSRPWGEGQGSHEQYF TGTGCCAGCAGCCGCCCATGGGGAGAGGGACAGGGGTCCCACGAGCAGTACTTC
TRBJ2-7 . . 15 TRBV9 CASSVAGGHLYEQYF TGTGCCAGCAGCGTAGCGGGCGGACACCTCTACGAGCAGTACTTC
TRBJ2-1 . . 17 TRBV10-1 CASSESTLASAYNEQFF TGCGCCAGCAGTGAGTCGACGTTGGCTAGCGCCTACAATGAGCAGTTCTTC
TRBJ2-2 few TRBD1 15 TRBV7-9 CASTITGVGTGELFF TGTGCCAGCACCATAACAGGGGTTGGAACCGGGGAGCTGTTTTTT
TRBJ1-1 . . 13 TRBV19 CASRHTSNTEAFF TGTGCCAGTAGACACACGTCGAACACTGAAGCTTTCTTT
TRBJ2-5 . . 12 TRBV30 CAWSDKRGTQYF TGTGCCTGGAGTGATAAAAGGGGGACCCAGTACTTC
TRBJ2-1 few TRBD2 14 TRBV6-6 CASSPGTSGAEQFF TGTGCCAGCAGCCCGGGGACTAGCGGGGCTGAGCAGTTCTTC
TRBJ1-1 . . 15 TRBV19 CASSRGGLLNTEAFF TGTGCCAGTAGCCGGGGGGGACTGCTAAACACTGAAGCTTTCTTT
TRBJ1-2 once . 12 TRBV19 CASSYTSNGYTF TGTGCCAGTAGTTATACCTCTAATGGCTACACCTTC
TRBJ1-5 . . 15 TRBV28 CASDQLWASNQPQHF TGTGCCAGCGACCAACTTTGGGCGAGCAATCAGCCCCAGCATTTT
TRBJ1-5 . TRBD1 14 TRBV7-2 CASSLAAGGQPQHF TGTGCCAGCAGCTTAGCCGCAGGGGGTCAGCCCCAGCATTTT
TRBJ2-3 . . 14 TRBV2 CASREGTSTDTQYF TGTGCCAGCAGGGAGGGGACCAGCACAGATACGCAGTATTTT
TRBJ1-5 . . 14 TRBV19 CASISSGSNQPQHF TGTGCCAGCATTAGTAGCGGAAGCAATCAGCCCCAGCATTTT
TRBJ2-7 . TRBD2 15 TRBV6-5 CASSYASGISYEQYF TGTGCCAGCAGTTACGCTAGCGGGATCTCCTACGAGCAGTACTTC
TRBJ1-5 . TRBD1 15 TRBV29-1 CSVGGTGIGNQPQHF TGCAGCGTTGGAGGGACAGGGATAGGCAATCAGCCCCAGCATTTT
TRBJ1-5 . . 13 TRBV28 CASSPDSNQPQHF TGTGCCAGCAGTCCGGACAGTAATCAGCCCCAGCATTTT
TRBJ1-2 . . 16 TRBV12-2 CASRLGPGRGPYGYTF TGTGCAAGTCGCTTAGGACCAGGGAGGGGTCCCTATGGCTACACCTTC
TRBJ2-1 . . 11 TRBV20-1 CSASGLLEQFF TGCAGTGCTAGCGGTCTACTCGAGCAGTTCTTC
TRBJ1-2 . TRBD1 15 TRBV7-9 CASSSGQGVNYGYTF TGTGCCAGCAGCTCAGGACAGGGAGTAAACTATGGCTACACCTTC
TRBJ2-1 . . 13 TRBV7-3 CASSFGQYNEQFF TGTGCCAGCAGCTTCGGACAGTACAATGAGCAGTTCTTC
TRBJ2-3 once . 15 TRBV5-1 CASRAGLAYTDTQYF TGCGCCAGCAGGGCTGGGCTAGCTTACACAGATACGCAGTATTTT
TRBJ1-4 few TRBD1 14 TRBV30 CAWSAGQFSEKLFF TGTGCCTGGAGTGCGGGACAGTTTAGTGAAAAACTGTTTTTT
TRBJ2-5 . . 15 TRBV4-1 CASSQVGLVMETQYF TGCGCCAGCAGCCAAGTGGGGCTAGTCATGGAGACCCAGTACTTC
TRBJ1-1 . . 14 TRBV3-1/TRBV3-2 CASSHQGLNTEAFF TGTGCCAGCAGCCATCAGGGCTTGAACACTGAAGCTTTCTTT
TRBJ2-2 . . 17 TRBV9 CASSVDTWGESTGELFF TGTGCCAGCAGCGTAGATACTTGGGGGGAGAGCACCGGGGAGCTGTTTTTT
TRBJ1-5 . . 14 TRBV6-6 CASSPPGGNQPQHF TGTGCCAGCAGTCCTCCGGGAGGCAATCAGCCCCAGCATTTT
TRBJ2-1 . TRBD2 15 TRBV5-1 CASSLESGGYNEQFF TGCGCCAGCAGCTTGGAATCGGGAGGGTACAATGAGCAGTTCTTC
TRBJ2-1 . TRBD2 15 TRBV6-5 CASSYRSGEVNEQFF TGTGCCAGCAGTTACCGTAGCGGGGAAGTCAATGAGCAGTTCTTC
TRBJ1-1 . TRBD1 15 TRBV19 CASTPTWATGDGAFF TGTGCCAGTACCCCCACTTGGGCAACAGGGGACGGGGCTTTCTTT
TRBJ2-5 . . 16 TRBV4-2 CASSQEGAVSGETQYF TGTGCCAGCAGCCAAGAGGGGGCAGTATCAGGAGAGACCCAGTACTTC
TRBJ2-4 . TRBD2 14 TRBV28 CASSSSGGKNIQYF TGTGCCAGCAGTTCCAGCGGGGGTAAAAACATTCAGTACTTC
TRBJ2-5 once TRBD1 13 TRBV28 CASSVSGGETQYF TGTGCCAGCAGTGTTTCAGGGGGAGAGACCCAGTACTTC
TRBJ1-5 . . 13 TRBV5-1 CASSEGGNQPQHF TGCGCCAGCAGCGAGGGGGGGAATCAGCCCCAGCATTTT
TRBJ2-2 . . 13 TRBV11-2 CATLGISTGELFF TGTGCAACGCTTGGTATTAGCACCGGGGAGCTGTTTTTT
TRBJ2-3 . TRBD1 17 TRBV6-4 CASSPAQGASPTDTQYF TGTGCCAGCAGCCCCGCACAGGGGGCTTCCCCCACAGATACGCAGTATTTT
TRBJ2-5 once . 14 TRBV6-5 CASSSPGRQETQYF TGTGCCAGCAGTTCCCCGGGGAGACAAGAGACCCAGTACTTC
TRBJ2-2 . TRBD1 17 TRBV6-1 CASSEFMGQANTGELFF TGTGCCAGCAGTGAATTTATGGGACAGGCCAACACCGGGGAGCTGTTTTTT
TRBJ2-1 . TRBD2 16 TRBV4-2 CASSQEAGGTYNEQFF TGTGCCAGCAGCCAGGAAGCGGGGGGTACCTACAATGAGCAGTTCTTC
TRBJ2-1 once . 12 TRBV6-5 CASRPGHDEQFF TGTGCCAGCCGCCCAGGACACGATGAGCAGTTCTTC
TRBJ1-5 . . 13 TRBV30 CAWDAGALQPQHF TGTGCCTGGGACGCGGGGGCCCTTCAGCCCCAGCATTTT
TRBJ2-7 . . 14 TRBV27 CASSWGSGHYEQYF TGTGCCAGCAGTTGGGGTAGCGGTCACTACGAGCAGTACTTC
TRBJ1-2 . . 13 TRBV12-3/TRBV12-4 CASSPTGGYGYTF TGTGCCAGCAGTCCTACTGGGGGGTATGGCTACACCTTC
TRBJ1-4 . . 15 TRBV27 CASSFSGGEGEKLFF TGTGCCAGCAGTTTTTCTGGGGGCGAAGGAGAAAAACTGTTTTTT
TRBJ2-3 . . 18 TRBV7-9 CASSLVQTGGGFPDTQYF TGTGCCAGCAGCTTAGTACAAACGGGGGGCGGGTTCCCAGATACGCAGTATTTT
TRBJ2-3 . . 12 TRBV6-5 CASTPVQDTQYF TGTGCCAGCACCCCGGTGCAAGATACGCAGTATTTT
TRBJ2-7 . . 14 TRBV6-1 CASSEVGRPWEQYF TGTGCCAGCAGTGAAGTGGGCAGGCCTTGGGAGCAGTACTTC
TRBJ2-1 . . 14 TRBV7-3 CASSLTSRGNEQFF TGTGCCAGCAGCTTAACTAGCAGAGGCAATGAGCAGTTCTTC
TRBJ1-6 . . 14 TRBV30 CAGLPQGWDSPLHF TGTGCCGGCTTACCCCAGGGGTGGGATTCACCCCTCCACTTT
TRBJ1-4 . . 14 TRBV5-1 CASSFRSLNEKLFF TGCGCCAGCAGCTTTAGAAGCCTTAATGAAAAACTGTTTTTT
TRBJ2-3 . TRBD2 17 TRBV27 CASSTPHSGEPPDTQYF TGTGCCAGCAGTACCCCTCATAGCGGGGAACCTCCAGATACGCAGTATTTT
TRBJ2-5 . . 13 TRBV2 CASSVARQETQYF TGTGCCAGCAGCGTGGCCAGACAAGAGACCCAGTACTTC
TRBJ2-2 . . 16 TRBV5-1 CASSLDGRGNTGELFF TGCGCCAGCAGCTTGGACGGCAGGGGAAACACCGGGGAGCTGTTTTTT
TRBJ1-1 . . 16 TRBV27 CASSLRVRGGSTEAFF TGTGCCAGCAGTTTAAGGGTCCGGGGCGGGAGCACTGAAGCTTTCTTT
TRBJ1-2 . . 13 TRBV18 CASSPRGGDGYTF TGTGCCAGCTCACCACGCGGGGGCGATGGCTACACCTTC
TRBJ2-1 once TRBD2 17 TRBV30 CAWNSAGGIESYNEQFF TGTGCCTGGAACTCGGCGGGAGGGATCGAATCCTACAATGAGCAGTTCTTC
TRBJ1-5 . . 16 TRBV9 CASSVDEGRGNQPQHF TGTGCCAGCAGCGTCGATGAGGGAAGGGGCAATCAGCCCCAGCATTTT